What follows are 27 T cell receptor beta chains derived from one specimen sequenced in a study of beta chain features in type 1 diabetes. The study reverse transcribed the entire isolated RNA, so it sequenced expressed TCRB transcripts. Sequencing was performed with immunoSEQ multiplex PCR; in TCRdb, only in-frame clones are kept and a portion is missing. The sample has over 700,000 clones, 15% to 20% seen once. Sample: naive CD4+ T cells from blood. These receptors were obtained from a woman between 18 and 29 years old in good health.

Comments on this clone: Other DNA sequences in this sample translate to the same CDR3. The chain employs TRBV7-9 and TRBJ1-1; possible D gene TRBD1, 5 bases. Germline values: CDR1 SEHNR, CDR2 FQNEAQ (reference sequence). V lost 5 bases to trimming and J lost 1 base, with 11 bases between them. CDR3 length: 14 amino acids. The CDR3 protein is CASSLRDGNTEAFF. The CDR3 DNA sequence: TGTGCCAGCAGCCTCCGGGACGGGAACACTGAAGCTTTCTTT.

In its sample, this clone was seen a few times. V usage is TRBV19 and J usage is TRBJ2-7, with D perhaps being TRBD1 or TRBD2 (5 bases each). Germline CDR1 reads LNHDA; CDR2 reads SQIVND (reference sequence). Trimming took 6 bases from V and 6 from J, leaving 9 bases between them. This CDR3 is 11 amino acids long. The CDR3 is CASRRGAEQYF. The CDR3 DNA sequence: TGTGCCAGTAGGAGGGGCGCCGAGCAGTACTTC.

This chain joins TRBV14 and TRBJ2-1; the match to TRBD2 covers 8 bases. Germline V gene data show CDR1 as SGHDN and CDR2 as FVKESK. The CDR3 runs to 17 residues. Trimming took 4 bases from V and 1 from J; bases not matched to a gene: 9. The CDR3 protein is CASSRQTSAGSYNEQFF. The CDR3 DNA reads as TGTGCCAGCAGCCGACAGACTAGCGCAGGTTCCTACAATGAGCAGTTCTTC.

Only a few counts were recorded for this clone. In DNA form, the CDR3 reads TGTGCCAGCAGCTCCTCTGCAAGTTATGGGGAGACCCAGTACTTC. Translation: CASSSSASYGETQYF. The chain employs TRBV7-9 and TRBJ2-5; the D is unclear. Trimming removed 4 bases at V and 5 bases at J, with 17 bases between. The CDR3 consists of 15 residues. Germline values: CDR1 SEHNR, CDR2 FQNEAQ (reference sequence).

The V gene is TRBV7-9, the J gene TRBJ1-2; no clear D. The CDR3 length is 16 residues. Trimming took off 5 bases at V and 3 bases at J, with 19 bases between the two ends. The germline gives CDR1 SEHNR, CDR2 FQNEAQ (reference sequence). The CDR3 region is CASSPLGVPVDYGYTF. The CDR3 DNA reads TGTGCCAGCAGCCCACTCGGGGTTCCAGTCGACTATGGCTACACCTTC.

There are a few counts of this clone. CDR3 sequence reads: CASSQRDRADYGYTF. Here the CDR3 DNA reads TGTGCCAGCAGTCAAAGGGACAGGGCGGACTATGGCTACACCTTC. The chain links TRBV28 to TRBJ1-2, with 9 bases aligning to TRBD1. The junction had 7 bases not matched to a gene; V was cut back by 5 bases and J by 3 bases. The V gene's germline CDR1 is MDHEN and CDR2 SYDVKM. The CDR3 extends over 15 amino acids.

In this sample, this clone turned up a few times. Other DNA sequences in this specimen translate into the identical CDR3. The chain couples TRBV5-4 to TRBJ2-3, with D unclear. V was pared by 0 bases and J by 0 bases, with 5 bases between. From germline, CDR1 is SGHNT and CDR2 YYREEE (reference sequence). The CDR3 has 14 residues. Here the CDR3 reads CASSLAGSTDTQYF. The CDR3 region has the DNA TGTGCCAGCAGCTTGGCCGGTAGCACAGATACGCAGTATTTT.

As to this clone: With a much larger clone just one base away, this may be a read error. CDR3 protein: CASSIYNEQFF. CDR3 coding DNA: TGTGCCAGCAGCATTTACAATGAGCAGTTCTTC. This chain uses TRBV13 with TRBJ2-1; D unclear. The CDR3 loop spans 11 amino acids. V was trimmed by 5 bases and J by 4 bases, leaving 3 bases between them. Germline V lookup: CDR1 PRHDT, CDR2 FYEKMQ (reference sequence).

This chain connects TRBV28 to TRBJ2-3; no clear D gene. V shed 2 bases and J shed 7 bases, with 4 bases lying between them. CDR1 and CDR2 from the germline V gene are MDHEN and SYDVKM. CDR3 length: 11 amino acids. In DNA, the CDR3 is TGTGCCAGCAGTTTAGGGTATACGCAGTATTTT. It codes for CASSLGYTQYF. Combining the CDR3 with reference TRBV28 and TRBJ2-3 gives the whole variable domain DVKVTQSSRYLVKRTGEKVFLECVQDMDHENMFWYRQDPGLGLRLIYFSYDVKMKEKGDIPEGYSVSREKKERFSLILESASTNQTSMYLCASSLGYTQYFGPGTRLTVL.

The V call is TRBV4-3, the J call TRBJ2-7; the match to TRBD2 covers 12 bases. V shed 0 bases, J shed 4 bases, and the junction held 4 bases outside the gene matches. The germline V gene encodes CDR1 LGHNA and CDR2 YSLEER. CDR3 size: 16 residues. The CDR3 loop is CASSQESLAGGYEQYF. CDR3 nucleotides: TGCGCCAGCAGCCAAGAGTCCCTAGCGGGAGGGTACGAGCAGTACTTC.

V gene TRBV10-3 combines with J gene TRBJ2-1; weak D call: TRBD2 (5 bases). The germline gives CDR1 ENHRY, CDR2 SYGVKD. V lost 8 bases and J 0 bases, leaving 14 bases between the germline ends. The CDR3 is 15 amino acids. The chain's CDR3 is CAIGLDRSSYNEQFF. CDR3 bases: TGTGCCATCGGACTTGACCGCAGCTCCTACAATGAGCAGTTCTTC.

This clone was detected a few times. The V and J genes are TRBV14 and TRBJ2-1, with 15 bases that match TRBD2. The CDR3 totals 19 residues. Germline-derived CDR1 and CDR2 are SGHDN and FVKESK. J gave up 7 bases and V 4 bases, and 14 bases lay outside the gene matches. The CDR3 DNA sequence: TGTGCCAGCAGCCCTTTACCGGGACTAGCGGGAGGAAAGAGGAATGAGCAGTTCTTC. It specifies CASSPLPGLAGGKRNEQFF.

Only a few counts were recorded for this clone. J is TRBJ1-1 and V is TRBV29-1; a possible D gene is TRBD1 (6 bases). V lost 6 bases to trimming and J lost 0 bases, with 11 bases between them. The CDR3 loop spans 13 amino acids. CDR1 and CDR2 from the germline V gene are SQVTM and ANQGSEA. CDR3 bases: TGCAGCGTCAGACAGGTTATGAACACTGAAGCTTTCTTT. It specifies CSVRQVMNTEAFF.

The chain recombines TRBV2 with TRBJ2-7; TRBD1 agrees at 8 bases. The CDR3 runs to 14 residues. Germline V lookup: CDR1 SNHLY, CDR2 FYNNEI. Trimming removed 4 bases from V and 5 bases from J; junction bases left unmatched: 7. The CDR3 DNA follows: TGTGCCAGCAGTGTTGACAGGGGAATTGACGAGCAGTACTTC. Translation: CASSVDRGIDEQYF.

The rearrangement uses TRBV6-5 and TRBJ1-1; D is unresolved. From germline, CDR1 is MNHEY and CDR2 SVGAGI. The V end lost 0 bases, the J end lost 1 base, and 9 bases lay between the germline ends. The CDR3 totals 15 residues. In DNA, the CDR3 is TGTGCCAGCAGTTACTCGAGAAGTGAGAACACTGAAGCTTTCTTT. Residues: CASSYSRSENTEAFF.

This clone was picked up a small number of times. CDR3 loop: CASSSQGRETQYF. The DNA for the CDR3 is TGTGCCAGCTCAAGCCAGGGAAGAGAGACCCAGTACTTC. The rearrangement links TRBV18 to TRBJ2-5; D might be TRBD1 (5 bases). CDR1 is KGHSH and CDR2 is LQKENI in the germline V gene. The CDR3 is 13 amino acids. V was trimmed by 5 bases and J by 4 bases, leaving 11 bases between them.

This clone has a handful of counts. V and J are TRBV4-2 and TRBJ2-5, with a tentative D call TRBD1 (5 bases). Germline lookup yields CDR1 LGHNA and CDR2 YNFKEQ. This CDR3 has 16 residues. V dropped 1 base and J dropped 3 bases, with 15 bases sitting between them. The DNA of the CDR3 is TGTGCCAGCAGCCAAGTTCTGGGCCTAGGGGAAGAGACCCAGTACTTC. Translation gives CASSQVLGLGEETQYF.

As DNA, the CDR3 is TGCGCCAGCAGCCAAGCGTCGCGGGCAGGGGGCTTGGTTGTCGGGACCCAGTACTTC. The encoded protein is CASSQASRAGGLVVGTQYF. V is TRBV4-1 and J is TRBJ2-5; 8 bases map to TRBD1. Unmatched junction bases numbered 20, after V lost 1 base and J lost 7 bases. The CDR3 is 19 amino acids. The V gene's germline CDR1 is MGHRA and CDR2 YSYEKL.

This clone was observed a handful of times. The gene calls are TRBV5-1 and TRBJ2-7; 7 nucleotides line up with TRBD1. The CDR3 covers 13 residues. Germline V gives CDR1 SGHRS, CDR2 YFSETQ. With 7 bases clipped from V and 3 bases from J, the junction kept 7 bases outside the gene matches. As DNA, the CDR3 is TGCGCCAGCCGGCGTCGGACAGGCTACGAGCAGTACTTC. As protein: CASRRRTGYEQYF.

V usage is TRBV6-6 and J usage is TRBJ2-5; no reliable D call. CDR3 length: 12 residues. Germline assignment: CDR1 MNHNY and CDR2 SVGAGI (reference sequence). Trimming left V 5 bases short and J 4 bases short, with 8 bases between. The CDR3: CASSPQIETQYF. The CDR3 coding sequence is TGTGCCAGCAGTCCCCAGATAGAGACCCAGTACTTC.

As DNA, the CDR3 is TGTGCCAGCAGTGATGAGGCCTACGAGCAGTACTTC. As protein: CASSDEAYEQYF. The V and J genes are TRBV2 and TRBJ2-7; D gene unclear. V was clipped by 3 bases and J by 2 bases, with 5 bases between them. Germline V lookup: CDR1 SNHLY, CDR2 FYNNEI. The CDR3 is made up of 12 amino acids.

This clone was counted a few times. The rearrangement joins TRBV6-1 to TRBJ2-3, with 9 bases fitting TRBD2. In germline, CDR1 is MNHNS, CDR2 SASEGT. The J segment lost 1 base and the V segment lost 6 bases, leaving 2 bases of the junction unmatched. This CDR3 region has 14 residues. The CDR3 here is CASRRLAGTDTQYF. CDR3 sequence (DNA): TGTGCCAGCAGAAGACTAGCGGGCACAGATACGCAGTATTTT.

In its sample, this clone was seen a few times. The CDR3 DNA sequence: TGTGCCAGCAGCCCCTCCGACAGGGGGCTGGGCACTGAAGCTTTCTTT. Translation: CASSPSDRGLGTEAFF. The chain is built from TRBV9 and TRBJ1-1; 10 nucleotides match TRBD1. There are 16 residues in the CDR3. Germline values: CDR1 SGDLS, CDR2 YYNGEE. Losses at the gene ends were 4 bases for V and 4 bases for J; bases not matched to a gene: 10.

This clone appeared a few times. J is TRBJ1-1 and V is TRBV19; perhaps TRBD1 as D (6 bases). V lost 6 bases and J lost 5, with 19 bases in between. The CDR3 covers 15 residues. Germline V CDR1 and CDR2: LNHDA, SQIVND (reference sequence). CDR3: CASRPLGEGGTEAFF. CDR3 nucleotide sequence: TGTGCCAGTAGGCCCCTCGGGGAAGGGGGGACTGAAGCTTTCTTT.

The chain recombines TRBV4-3 with TRBJ1-4; D remains ambiguous. Germline V gene sequence: CDR1 LGHNA, CDR2 YSLEER. The CDR3 sequence is 15 residues long. V lost 1 base to trimming and J lost 0 bases, with 6 bases between them. CDR3 amino acids: CASSQVWTTNEKLFF. CDR3 coding DNA: TGCGCCAGCAGCCAAGTCTGGACAACTAATGAAAAACTGTTTTTT.

This clone occurred once. J is TRBJ1-5 and V is TRBV11-2; D ambiguous. Germline CDR1 and CDR2: SGHAT and FQNNGV. Trimming stripped 5 bases from V and 7 bases from J, with 12 bases between. The length of the CDR3 is 13 residues. In DNA form, the CDR3 reads TGTGCCAGCAGCCCCGATAGAAACCAGCCCCAGCATTTT. It yields the protein CASSPDRNQPQHF.

The chain has TRBV11-2 and TRBJ2-3, with TRBD1 as a possible D gene (6 bases). The CDR3 runs 15 residues. Germline-derived CDR1 and CDR2 are SGHAT and FQNNGV. The V gene lost 6 bases and the J gene lost 0 bases, with 13 bases spanning the gap. CDR3 nucleotides: TGTGCCAGCAGATCGCGGACAGCTAGCACAGATACGCAGTATTTT. It codes for CASRSRTASTDTQYF.